This paragraph covers one T cell receptor (beta chain) sequence. Its cognate antigen has yet to be identified. Base qualities were left out, and no much larger clone turns up one base away. The data derive from a study of lymphopenia after photon versus proton radiotherapy (dated by TCRdb to the late 2010s). About the investigation overall: Photon and proton radiation therapy were compared by the study for their immunological effects in patients with gastrointestinal tumors who developed high-grade lymphopenia. The roughly 21 patients in the cohort had gastrointestinal tumors, were treated with either photon or proton therapy, and subsequently developed lymphopenia. The goal of the study was to describe how the two radiation modalities differ in their effects on the immune system.

Paper-wide results and their limitations: Once the lymphocyte count had reached its nadir, the repertoires of photon-treated patients showed oligoclonal expansion, particularly of CD8+ Temra cells, and this expansion drove the decline in diversity. Across the cohort, a larger post-nadir drop in TCR diversity was inversely correlated with overall survival time among patients who died. Relative stability during treatment was observed in proton-treated patients, whereas loss of naive T cells and TCR diversity and gain of effector/memory populations were observed in photon-treated patients. The survival association was assessed only in patients who died, and better survival with proton therapy was presented by the authors as a possibility rather than a demonstrated result.

Libraries were built with the immunoSEQ multiplex PCR assay. Alongside multiparametric flow cytometry, deep sequencing of rearranged TCR beta loci was used to profile the T cell repertoires. TCRdb carries this immuneACCESS record with in-frame sequences only. Its versions omit some clonotypes, under half of them owing to an unresolved V gene in the studies checked, with the rest unexplained. The sample records some 30,000 clones, about 87% of which are singletons. The top ten clonotypes cover about 53% of the sample. The CDR3 measures 15 amino acids from cysteine to phenylalanine. Only the CDR3 part of the read is kept: 45 bases, read in frame from the first base. The germline V gene provides CDR1 SNHLY and CDR2 FYNNEI. V is reduced by 6 bases and J by 1 base, leaving a spacing of 15 bases between them.

This TCR was sampled from an older woman with cholangiocarcinoma. Some clones in this sample may be carry-over from other donors' samples. Sequencing used peripheral blood, obtained from a patient treated with proton-based radiotherapy. The rearrangement combines TRBV2 with TRBJ1-1; confidence is insufficient to name the D gene. Here is the DNA: TGTGCCAGCAGCCCCAATCCAGGAAGGAACACTGAAGCTTTCTTT. This yields the protein CASSPNPGRNTEAFF.